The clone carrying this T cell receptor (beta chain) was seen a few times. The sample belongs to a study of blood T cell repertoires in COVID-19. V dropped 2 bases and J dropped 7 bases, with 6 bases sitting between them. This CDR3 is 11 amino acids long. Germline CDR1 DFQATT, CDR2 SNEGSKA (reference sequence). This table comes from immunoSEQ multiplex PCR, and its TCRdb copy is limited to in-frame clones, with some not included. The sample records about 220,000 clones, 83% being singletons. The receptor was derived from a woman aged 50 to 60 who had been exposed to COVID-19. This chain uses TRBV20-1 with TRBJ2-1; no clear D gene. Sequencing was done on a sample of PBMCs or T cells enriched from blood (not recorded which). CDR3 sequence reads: CSARTMNEQFF. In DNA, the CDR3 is TGCAGTGCTAGAACAATGAATGAGCAGTTCTTC.